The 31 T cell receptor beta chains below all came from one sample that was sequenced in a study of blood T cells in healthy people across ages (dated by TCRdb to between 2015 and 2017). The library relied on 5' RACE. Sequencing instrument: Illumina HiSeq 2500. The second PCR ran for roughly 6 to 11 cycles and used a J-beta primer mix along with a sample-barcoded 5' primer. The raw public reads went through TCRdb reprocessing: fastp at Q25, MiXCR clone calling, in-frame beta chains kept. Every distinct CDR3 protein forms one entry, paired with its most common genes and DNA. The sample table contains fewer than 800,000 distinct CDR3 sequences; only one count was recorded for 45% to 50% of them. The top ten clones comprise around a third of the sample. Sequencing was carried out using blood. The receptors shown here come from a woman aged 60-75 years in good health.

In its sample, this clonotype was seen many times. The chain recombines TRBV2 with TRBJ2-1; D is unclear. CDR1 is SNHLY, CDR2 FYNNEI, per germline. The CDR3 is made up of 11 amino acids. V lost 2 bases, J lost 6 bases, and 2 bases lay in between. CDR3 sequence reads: CASSEINEQFF. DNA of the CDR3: TGTGCCAGCAGTGAAATCAATGAGCAGTTCTTC.

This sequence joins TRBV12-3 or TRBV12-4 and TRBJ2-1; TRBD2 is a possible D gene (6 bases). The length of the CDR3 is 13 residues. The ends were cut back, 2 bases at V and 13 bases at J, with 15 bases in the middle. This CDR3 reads CASSLWASETQFF. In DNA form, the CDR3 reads TGTGCCAGCAGTTTATGGGCTAGCGAGACCCAGTTCTTC.

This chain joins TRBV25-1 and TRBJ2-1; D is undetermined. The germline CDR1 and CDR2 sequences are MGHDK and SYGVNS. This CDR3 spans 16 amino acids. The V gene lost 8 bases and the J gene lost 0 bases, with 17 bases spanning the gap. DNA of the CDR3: TGTGCCAGCTCCGGGTCCTCCGGGCCCTCCTACAATGAGCAGTTCTTC. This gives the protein CASSGSSGPSYNEQFF.

The CDR3 DNA follows: TGCAGTGCTAGTCCCGGGACTGGCAATCAGCCCCAGCATTTT. Translation: CSASPGTGNQPQHF. V usage is TRBV20-1 and J usage is TRBJ1-5; a possible D gene is TRBD1 (5 bases). V was trimmed by 3 bases and J by 2 bases, leaving 11 bases between them. From germline, CDR1 is DFQATT and CDR2 SNEGSKA (reference sequence). The CDR3 is 14 amino acids.

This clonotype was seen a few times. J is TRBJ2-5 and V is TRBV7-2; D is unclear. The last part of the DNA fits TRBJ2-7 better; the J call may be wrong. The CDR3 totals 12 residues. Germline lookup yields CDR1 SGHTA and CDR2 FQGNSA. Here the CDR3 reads CASSLDFHEQYF. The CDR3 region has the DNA TGTGCCAGCAGCTTAGACTTTCACGAGCAGTACTTC.

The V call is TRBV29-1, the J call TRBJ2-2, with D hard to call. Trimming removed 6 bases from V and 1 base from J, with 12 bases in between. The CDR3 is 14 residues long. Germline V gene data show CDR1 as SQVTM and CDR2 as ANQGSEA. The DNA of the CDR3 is TGCAGCGTAATCTTGAGCCTGAACACCGGGGAGCTGTTTTTT. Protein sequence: CSVILSLNTGELFF.

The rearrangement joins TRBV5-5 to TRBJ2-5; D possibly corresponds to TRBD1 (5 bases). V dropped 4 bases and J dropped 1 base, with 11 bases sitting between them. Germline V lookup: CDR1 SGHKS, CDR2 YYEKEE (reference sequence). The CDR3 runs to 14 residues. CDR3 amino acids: CASSDRAIQETQYF. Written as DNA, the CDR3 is TGTGCCAGCAGCGACAGAGCCATCCAAGAGACCCAGTACTTC.

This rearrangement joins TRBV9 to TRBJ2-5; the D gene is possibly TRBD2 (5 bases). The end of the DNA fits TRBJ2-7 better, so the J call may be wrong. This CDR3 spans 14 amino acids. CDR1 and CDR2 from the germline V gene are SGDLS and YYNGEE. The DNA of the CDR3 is TGTGCCAGCAGCCCCTCCGGGAACCCCTACGAGCAGTACTTC. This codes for CASSPSGNPYEQYF.

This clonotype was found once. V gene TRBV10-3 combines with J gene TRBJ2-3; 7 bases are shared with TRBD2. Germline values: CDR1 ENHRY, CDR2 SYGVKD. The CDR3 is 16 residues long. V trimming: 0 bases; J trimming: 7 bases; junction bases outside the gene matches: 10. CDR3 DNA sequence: TGTGCCATCAGTGAGTCGTGGGAGGGCTCGATTAATACGCAGTATTTT. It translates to CAISESWEGSINTQYF.

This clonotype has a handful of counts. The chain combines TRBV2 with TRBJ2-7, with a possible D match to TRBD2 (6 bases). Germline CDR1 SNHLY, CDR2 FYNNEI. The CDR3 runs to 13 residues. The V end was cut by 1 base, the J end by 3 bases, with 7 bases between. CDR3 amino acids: CASSEVSGYEQYF. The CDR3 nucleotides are TGTGCCAGCAGTGAAGTTAGCGGCTACGAGCAGTACTTC.

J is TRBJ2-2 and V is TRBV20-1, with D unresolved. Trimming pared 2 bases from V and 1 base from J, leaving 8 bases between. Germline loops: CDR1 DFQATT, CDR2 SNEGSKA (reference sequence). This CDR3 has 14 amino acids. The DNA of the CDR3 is TGCAGTGCTAGACTTGACGGGAACACCGGGGAGCTGTTTTTT. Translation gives CSARLDGNTGELFF.

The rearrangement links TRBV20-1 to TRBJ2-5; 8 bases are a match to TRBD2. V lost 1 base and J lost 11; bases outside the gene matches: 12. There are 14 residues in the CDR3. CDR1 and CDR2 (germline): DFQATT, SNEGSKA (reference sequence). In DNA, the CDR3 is TGCAGTGCTAGAGGTGCAGCGGGAGCGGGTGAGCAGTACTTC. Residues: CSARGAAGAGEQYF.

In DNA form, the CDR3 reads TGCAGTGCTTGTGCCCTGGGACAGAACACAGATACGCAGTATTTT. It encodes CSACALGQNTDTQYF. The rearrangement uses TRBV20-1 and TRBJ2-3; 7 positions match TRBD1. Germline CDR1 DFQATT, CDR2 SNEGSKA (reference sequence). The trim removed 5 bases at V and 2 bases at J, leaving 10 bases unmatched. The CDR3 loop spans 15 amino acids.

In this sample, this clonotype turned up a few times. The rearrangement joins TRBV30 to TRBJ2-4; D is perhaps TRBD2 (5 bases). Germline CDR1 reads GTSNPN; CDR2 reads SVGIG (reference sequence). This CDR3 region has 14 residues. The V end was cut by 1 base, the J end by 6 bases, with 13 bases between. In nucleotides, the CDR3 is TGTGCCTGGAGTGCCAGCGGCTCCCTAAACATTCAGTACTTC. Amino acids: CAWSASGSLNIQYF.

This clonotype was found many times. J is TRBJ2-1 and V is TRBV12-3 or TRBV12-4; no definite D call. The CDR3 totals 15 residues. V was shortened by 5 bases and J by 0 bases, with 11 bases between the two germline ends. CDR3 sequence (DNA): TGTGCCAGCAGTAAGGTCCGGAGCTCCTACAATGAGCAGTTCTTC. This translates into CASSKVRSSYNEQFF.

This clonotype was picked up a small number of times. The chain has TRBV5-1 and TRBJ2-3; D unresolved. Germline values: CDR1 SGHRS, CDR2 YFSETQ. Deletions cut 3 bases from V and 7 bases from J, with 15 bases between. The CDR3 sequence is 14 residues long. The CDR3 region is CASSSPPGSYTQYF. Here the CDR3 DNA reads TGCGCCAGCAGCTCCCCGCCAGGCTCGTATACGCAGTATTTT.

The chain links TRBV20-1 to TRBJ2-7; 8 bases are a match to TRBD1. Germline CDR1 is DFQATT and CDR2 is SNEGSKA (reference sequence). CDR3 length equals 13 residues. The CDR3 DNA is TGCTCGGACAGGGCTGTTTTTTTCAATGAGCAGTACTTC. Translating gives CSDRAVFFNEQYF.

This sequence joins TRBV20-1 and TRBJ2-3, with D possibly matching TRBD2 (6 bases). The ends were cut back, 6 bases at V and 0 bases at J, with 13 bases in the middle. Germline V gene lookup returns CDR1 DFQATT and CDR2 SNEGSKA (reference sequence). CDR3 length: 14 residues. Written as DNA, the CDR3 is TGCAGTGCCACCACAGGACTAAGCACAGATACGCAGTATTTT. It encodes CSATTGLSTDTQYF.

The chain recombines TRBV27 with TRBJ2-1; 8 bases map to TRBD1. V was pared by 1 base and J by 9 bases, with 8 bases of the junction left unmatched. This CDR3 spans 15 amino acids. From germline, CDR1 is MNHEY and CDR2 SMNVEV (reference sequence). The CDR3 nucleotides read TGTGCCAGCAGTTTATGGCGACAGGGGTCGAGTGAGCAGTTCTTC. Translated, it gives CASSLWRQGSSEQFF.

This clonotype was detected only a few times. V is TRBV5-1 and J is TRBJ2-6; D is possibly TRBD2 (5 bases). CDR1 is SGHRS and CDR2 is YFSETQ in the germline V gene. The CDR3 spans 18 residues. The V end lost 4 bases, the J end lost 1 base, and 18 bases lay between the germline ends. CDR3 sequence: CASSRITLRGSGANVLTF. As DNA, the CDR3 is TGCGCCAGCAGCCGAATAACCCTCCGGGGATCTGGGGCCAACGTCCTGACTTTC.

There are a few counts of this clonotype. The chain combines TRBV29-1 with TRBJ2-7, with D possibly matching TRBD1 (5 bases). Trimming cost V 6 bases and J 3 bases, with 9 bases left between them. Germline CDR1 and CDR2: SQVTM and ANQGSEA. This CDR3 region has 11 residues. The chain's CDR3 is CSVDDSYEQYF. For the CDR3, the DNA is TGCAGCGTGGATGACAGCTACGAGCAGTACTTC.

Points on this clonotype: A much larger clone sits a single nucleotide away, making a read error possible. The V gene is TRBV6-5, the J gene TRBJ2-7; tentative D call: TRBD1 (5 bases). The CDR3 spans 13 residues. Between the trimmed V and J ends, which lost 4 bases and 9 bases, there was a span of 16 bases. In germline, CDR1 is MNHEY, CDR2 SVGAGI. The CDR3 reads CASSFGRVQGQYF. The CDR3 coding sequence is TGTGCCAGCAGTTTCGGACGGGTGCAGGGGCAGTACTTC.

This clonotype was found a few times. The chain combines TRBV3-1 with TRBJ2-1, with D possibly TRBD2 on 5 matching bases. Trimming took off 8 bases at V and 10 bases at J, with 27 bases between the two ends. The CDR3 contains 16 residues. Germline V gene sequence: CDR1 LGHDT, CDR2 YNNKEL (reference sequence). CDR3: CASATRGPSHGMEQFF. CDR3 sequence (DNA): TGTGCCAGCGCAACTAGAGGTCCTTCCCACGGGATGGAGCAGTTCTTC.

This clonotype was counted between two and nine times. The CDR3, as DNA: TGTGCCAGCAGCGGGCTCGGAGCCAAAAACATTCAGTACTTC. Protein sequence: CASSGLGAKNIQYF. This chain uses TRBV7-2 with TRBJ2-4; D gene uncertain. The CDR3 loop spans 14 amino acids. Trimming pared 5 bases from V and 0 bases from J, leaving 8 bases between. Germline V gene data show CDR1 as SGHTA and CDR2 as FQGNSA.

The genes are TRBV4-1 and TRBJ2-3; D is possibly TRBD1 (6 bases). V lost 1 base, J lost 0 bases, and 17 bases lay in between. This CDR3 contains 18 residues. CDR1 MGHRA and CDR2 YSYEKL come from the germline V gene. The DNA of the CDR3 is TGCGCCAGCAGCCAAGTCCCTGGACAGCCACAAAGCACAGATACGCAGTATTTT. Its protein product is CASSQVPGQPQSTDTQYF.

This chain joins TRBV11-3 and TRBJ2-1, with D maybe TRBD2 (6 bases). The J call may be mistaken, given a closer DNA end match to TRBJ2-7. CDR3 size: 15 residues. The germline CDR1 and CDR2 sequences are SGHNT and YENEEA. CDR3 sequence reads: CASSQDRGGTYEQYF. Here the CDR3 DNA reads TGTGCCAGCAGCCAAGATAGAGGAGGGACGTACGAGCAGTACTTC.

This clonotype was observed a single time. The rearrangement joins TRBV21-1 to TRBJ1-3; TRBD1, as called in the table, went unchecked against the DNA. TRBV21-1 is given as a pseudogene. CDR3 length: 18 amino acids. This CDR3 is CASSDRTGLNVAGNTIYF. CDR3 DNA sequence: TGTGCCAGCAGCGATCGGACAGGGTTGAATGTTGCTGGAAACACCATATATTTT.

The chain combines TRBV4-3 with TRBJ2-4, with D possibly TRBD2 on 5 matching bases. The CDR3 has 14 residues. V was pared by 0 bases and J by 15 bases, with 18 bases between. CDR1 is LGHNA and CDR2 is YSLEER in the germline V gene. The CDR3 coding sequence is TGCGCCAGCAGCCAAGAGCCCAGGACTGGGAGCAGGTACTTC. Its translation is CASSQEPRTGSRYF.

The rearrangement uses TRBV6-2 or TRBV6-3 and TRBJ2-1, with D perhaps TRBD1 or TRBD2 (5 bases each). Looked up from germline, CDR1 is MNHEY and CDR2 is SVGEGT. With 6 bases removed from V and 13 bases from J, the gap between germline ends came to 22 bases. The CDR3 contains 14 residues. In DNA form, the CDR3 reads TGTGCCAGCAGGCCAAGCGGAGGACAAGAGACCCAGTTCTTC. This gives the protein CASRPSGGQETQFF.

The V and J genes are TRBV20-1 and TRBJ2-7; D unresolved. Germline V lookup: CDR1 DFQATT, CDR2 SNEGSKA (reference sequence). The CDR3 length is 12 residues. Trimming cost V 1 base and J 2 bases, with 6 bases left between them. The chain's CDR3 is CSARGHTYEQYF. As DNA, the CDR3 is TGCAGTGCTAGAGGGCACACCTACGAGCAGTACTTC.

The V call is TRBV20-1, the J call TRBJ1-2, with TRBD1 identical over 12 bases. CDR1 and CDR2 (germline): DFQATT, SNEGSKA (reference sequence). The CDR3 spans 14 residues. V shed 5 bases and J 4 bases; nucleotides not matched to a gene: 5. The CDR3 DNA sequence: TGCAGTGCTGCCGGGACAGGGGGCACCTATGGCTACACCTTC. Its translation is CSAAGTGGTYGYTF.